This record concerns one TCR beta chain sequence. Which antigen it targets is not known. Within one base of it there is no much larger clone, and no base qualities were kept. The protocol used for the library was the immunoSEQ multiplex PCR assay. TCRdb carries this immuneACCESS record with in-frame sequences only. Its versions omit some clonotypes, under half of them owing to an unresolved V gene in the studies checked, with the rest unexplained. Present in this sample are fewer than 250 clones, around nine tenths of which were seen just once. Around 7.8% of the sample rests with the top ten. This sample is drawn from a study of tumour-infiltrating T cells in Burkitt lymphoma (dated by TCRdb to 2020 to 2022). Concerning the study at large: The Burkitt lymphoma cohort included some 75 patients and covered every epidemiological subtype of the disease. TCR repertoire data were correlated with clinical outcome; productive clonality predicted overall and progression-free survival, independent of established prognosticators including age at diagnosis. Broad study findings and their caveats: Several public clonotypes shared across numerous Burkitt lymphoma patients were found, and shared tumour neoantigen selection absent from diffuse large B-cell lymphoma was thereby suggested.

According to the germline V gene, CDR1 reads SGHRS and CDR2 reads YFSETQ. V is pruned by 4 bases and J by 0 bases, leaving 12 bases of the junction without a gene match. From the cysteine up to the phenylalanine, the CDR3 has a length of 17 residues. The retained sequence is limited to the CDR3, 51 bases, with the frame set at the first base. The rearranged chain carries TRBV5-1 and TRBJ1-1; 7 junctional bases match TRBD1. This clonotype was sampled from a human donor with Burkitt lymphoma. The sequenced sample consisted of tumor tissue. The encoded CDR3 is CASSQRTGMEMNTEAFF. The DNA sequence reads TGCGCCAGCAGCCAACGGACAGGCATGGAGATGAACACTGAAGCTTTCTTT.